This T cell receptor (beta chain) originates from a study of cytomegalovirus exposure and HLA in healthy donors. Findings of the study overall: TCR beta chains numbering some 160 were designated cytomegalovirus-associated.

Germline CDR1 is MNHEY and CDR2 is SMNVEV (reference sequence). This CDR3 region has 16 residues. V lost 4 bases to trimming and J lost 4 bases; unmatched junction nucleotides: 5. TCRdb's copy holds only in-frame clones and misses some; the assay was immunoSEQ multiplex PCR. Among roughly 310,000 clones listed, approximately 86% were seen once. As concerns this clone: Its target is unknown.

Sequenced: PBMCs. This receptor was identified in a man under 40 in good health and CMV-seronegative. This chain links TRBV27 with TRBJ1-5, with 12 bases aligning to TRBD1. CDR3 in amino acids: CASSSGDRGRNQPQHF. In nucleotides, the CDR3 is TGTGCCAGCAGTTCGGGGGACAGGGGGCGAAATCAGCCCCAGCATTTT.